The text below deals with one TCR beta chain. With 4 bases removed from V and 4 bases from J, the gap between germline ends came to 17 bases. The CDR3 runs to 15 residues. Germline V CDR1 and CDR2: SGHDT, YYEEEE. Assay: immunoSEQ multiplex PCR; the TCRdb copy retains only in-frame clones and omits some. The sample gives roughly 180,000 clones, 85% to 90% of which show up once; approximately 6.2% is in the top ten. This sample is drawn from a study of blood T cell repertoires in COVID-19. Sequenced: PBMCs or T cells enriched from blood (not recorded which). V gene TRBV5-6 combines with J gene TRBJ1-1; D gene uncertain. The sequence derives from a man aged 35 to 55 who had recovered from COVID-19. The CDR3 sequence is CASSPPVALGTEAFF. The CDR3 nucleotides are TGTGCCAGCAGCCCCCCCGTAGCTTTGGGCACTGAAGCTTTCTTT.